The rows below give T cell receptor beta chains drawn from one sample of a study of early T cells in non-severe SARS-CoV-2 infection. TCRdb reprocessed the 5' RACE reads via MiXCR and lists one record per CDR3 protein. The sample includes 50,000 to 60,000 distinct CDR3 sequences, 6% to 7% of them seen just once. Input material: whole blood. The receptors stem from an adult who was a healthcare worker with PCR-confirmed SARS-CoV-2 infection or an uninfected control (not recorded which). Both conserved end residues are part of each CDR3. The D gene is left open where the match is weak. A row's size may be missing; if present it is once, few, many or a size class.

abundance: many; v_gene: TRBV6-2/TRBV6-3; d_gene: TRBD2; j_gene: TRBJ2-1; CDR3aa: CASSGGAKNEQFF; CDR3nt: TGTGCCTCCAGCGGGGGGGCAAAGAATGAGCAGTTCTTC
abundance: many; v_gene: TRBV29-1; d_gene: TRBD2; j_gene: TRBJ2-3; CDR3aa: CSVGTSGGTDTQYF; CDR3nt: TGCAGCGTTGGGACTAGCGGGGGCACAGATACGCAGTATTTT
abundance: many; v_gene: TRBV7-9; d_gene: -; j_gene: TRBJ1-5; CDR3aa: CASSFYGRAGDNQPQHF; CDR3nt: TGTGCCAGCAGCTTTTACGGAAGGGCGGGGGACAATCAGCCCCAGCATTTT
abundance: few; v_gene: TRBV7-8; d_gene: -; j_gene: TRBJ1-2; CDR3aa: CASSLSTNYGYTF; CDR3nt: TGTGCCAGCAGCTTATCAACTAACTATGGCTACACCTTC
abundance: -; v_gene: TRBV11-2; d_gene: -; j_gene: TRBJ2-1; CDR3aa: CASSLVPEQFF; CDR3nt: TGTGCCAGCAGCTTAGTGCCTGAGCAGTTCTTC
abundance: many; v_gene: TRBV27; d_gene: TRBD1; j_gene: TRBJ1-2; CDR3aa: CASRMPGGVNGYTF; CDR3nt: TGTGCCAGCAGAATGCCAGGGGGCGTTAATGGCTACACCTTC
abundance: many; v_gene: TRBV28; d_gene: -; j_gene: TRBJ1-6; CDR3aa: CASRTPRTYNSPLHF; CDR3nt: TGTGCCAGCAGGACCCCTAGGACCTATAATTCACCCCTCCACTTT
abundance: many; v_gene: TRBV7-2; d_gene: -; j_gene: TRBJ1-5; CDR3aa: CASSFASYSNQPQHF; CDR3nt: TGTGCCAGCAGCTTCGCAAGCTATAGCAATCAGCCCCAGCATTTT
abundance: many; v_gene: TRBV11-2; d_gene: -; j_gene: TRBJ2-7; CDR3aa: CASSLDLRRMDEQYF; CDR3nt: TGTGCCAGCAGCTTAGATCTACGTCGGATGGACGAGCAGTACTTC
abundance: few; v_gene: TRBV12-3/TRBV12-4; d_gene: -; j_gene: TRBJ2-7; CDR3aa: CASSSSDFLQDSFYEQYF; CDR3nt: TGTGCCAGCAGTTCCTCTGACTTCCTCCAGGACAGTTTTTACGAGCAGTACTTC
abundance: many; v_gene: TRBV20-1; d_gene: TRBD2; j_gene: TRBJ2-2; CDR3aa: CSARPTLATGELFF; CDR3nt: TGCAGTGCTAGACCAACACTAGCGACCGGGGAGCTGTTTTTT
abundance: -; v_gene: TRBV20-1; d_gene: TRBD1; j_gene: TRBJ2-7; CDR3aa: CSVQEDRSIYEQYF; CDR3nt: TGCAGTGTCCAAGAGGACAGGTCGATCTACGAGCAGTACTTC
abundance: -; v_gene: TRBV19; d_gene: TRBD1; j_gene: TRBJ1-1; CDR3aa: CASSIRTGNTEAFF; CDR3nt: TGTGCCAGTAGTATACGGACAGGAAACACTGAAGCTTTCTTT
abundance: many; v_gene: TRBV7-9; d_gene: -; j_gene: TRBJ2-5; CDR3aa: CASSALGGSQETQYF; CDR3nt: TGTGCCAGCAGCGCTCTAGGGGGTTCCCAAGAGACCCAGTACTTC
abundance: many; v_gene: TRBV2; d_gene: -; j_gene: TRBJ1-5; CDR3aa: CASSEWDLSNQPQHF; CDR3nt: TGTGCCAGCAGTGAGTGGGACCTTAGCAATCAGCCCCAGCATTTT
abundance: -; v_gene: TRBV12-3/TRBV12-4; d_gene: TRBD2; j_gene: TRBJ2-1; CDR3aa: CASSPTGGGYNEQFF; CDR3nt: TGTGCCAGCAGCCCTACCGGGGGGGGATACAATGAGCAGTTCTTC
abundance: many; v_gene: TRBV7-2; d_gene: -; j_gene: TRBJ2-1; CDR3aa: CASSFGQIYNEQFF; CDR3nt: TGTGCCAGCAGCTTTGGGCAAATCTACAATGAGCAGTTCTTC
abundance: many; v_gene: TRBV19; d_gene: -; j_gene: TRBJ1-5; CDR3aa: CASSILDGPNQPQHF; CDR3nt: TGTGCCAGTAGTATCCTGGACGGGCCCAATCAGCCCCAGCATTTT
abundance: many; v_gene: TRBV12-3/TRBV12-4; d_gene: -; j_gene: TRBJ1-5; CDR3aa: CASSPTVDQPQHF; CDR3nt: TGTGCCAGCAGTCCGACAGTAGACCAGCCCCAGCATTTT
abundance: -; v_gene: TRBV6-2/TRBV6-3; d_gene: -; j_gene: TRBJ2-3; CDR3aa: CASSRTFTDTQYF; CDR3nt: TGTGCCAGCAGCCGGACCTTCACAGATACGCAGTATTTT
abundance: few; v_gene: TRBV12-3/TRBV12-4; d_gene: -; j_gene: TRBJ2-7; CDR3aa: CASSLATGAREQYF; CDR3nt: TGTGCCAGCAGTTTAGCGACGGGGGCGCGCGAGCAGTACTTC
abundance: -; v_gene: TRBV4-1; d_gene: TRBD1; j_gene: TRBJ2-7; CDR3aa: CASSWDRDDEQYF; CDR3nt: TGCGCCAGCAGCTGGGACAGGGACGACGAGCAGTACTTC
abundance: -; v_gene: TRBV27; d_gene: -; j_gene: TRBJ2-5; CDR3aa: CASSSVGRNGGTQYF; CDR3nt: TGTGCCAGCAGTTCCGTAGGACGGAACGGGGGGACCCAGTACTTC
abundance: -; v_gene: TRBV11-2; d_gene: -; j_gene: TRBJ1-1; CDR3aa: CASSLFGSWDTEAFF; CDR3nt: TGTGCCAGCAGCTTATTTGGAAGCTGGGACACTGAAGCTTTCTTT
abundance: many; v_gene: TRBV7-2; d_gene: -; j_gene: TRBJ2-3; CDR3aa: CASSSAANTDTQYF; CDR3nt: TGTGCCAGCAGCTCGGCGGCAAACACAGATACGCAGTATTTT
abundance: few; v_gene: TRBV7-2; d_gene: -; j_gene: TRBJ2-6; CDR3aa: CASSSRGAGANVLTF; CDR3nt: TGTGCCAGCAGCTCCAGGGGCGCTGGGGCCAACGTCCTGACTTTC
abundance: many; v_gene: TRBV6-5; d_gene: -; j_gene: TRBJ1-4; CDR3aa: CASSYSEGGHEKLFF; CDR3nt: TGTGCCAGCAGTTACTCGGAGGGAGGGCATGAAAAACTGTTTTTT
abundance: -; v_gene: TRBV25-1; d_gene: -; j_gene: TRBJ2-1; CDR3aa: CASSGDIYNEQFF; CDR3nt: TGTGCCAGCAGTGGGGACATTTACAATGAGCAGTTCTTC
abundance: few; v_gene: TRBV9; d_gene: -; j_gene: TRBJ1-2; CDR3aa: CASSVSRNNYGYTF; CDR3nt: TGTGCCAGCAGCGTGAGCAGGAATAACTATGGCTACACCTTC
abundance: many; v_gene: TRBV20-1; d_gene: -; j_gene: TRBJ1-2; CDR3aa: CSASGTGGTAGYTF; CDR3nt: TGCAGTGCTAGCGGGACGGGCGGGACCGCTGGCTACACCTTC
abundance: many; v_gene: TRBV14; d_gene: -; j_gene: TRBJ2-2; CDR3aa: CASSSHPAGELFF; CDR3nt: TGTGCCAGCAGCTCCCACCCTGCCGGGGAGCTGTTTTTT